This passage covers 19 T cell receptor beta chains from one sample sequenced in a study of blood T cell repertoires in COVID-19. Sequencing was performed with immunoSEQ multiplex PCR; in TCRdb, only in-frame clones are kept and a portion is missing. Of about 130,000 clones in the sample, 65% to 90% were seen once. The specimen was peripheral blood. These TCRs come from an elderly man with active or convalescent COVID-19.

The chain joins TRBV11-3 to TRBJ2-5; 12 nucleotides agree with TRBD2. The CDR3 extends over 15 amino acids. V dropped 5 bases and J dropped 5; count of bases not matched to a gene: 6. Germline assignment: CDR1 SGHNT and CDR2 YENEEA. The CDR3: CASSAGTSGRETQYF. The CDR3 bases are TGTGCCAGCAGCGCGGGGACTAGCGGGCGGGAGACCCAGTACTTC.

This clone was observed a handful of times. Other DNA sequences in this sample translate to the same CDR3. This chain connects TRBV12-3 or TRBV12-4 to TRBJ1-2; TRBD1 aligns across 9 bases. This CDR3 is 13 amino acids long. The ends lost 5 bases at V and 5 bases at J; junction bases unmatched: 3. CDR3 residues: CASSLGQGYGYTF. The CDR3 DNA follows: TGTGCCAGCAGTCTCGGACAGGGGTATGGCTACACCTTC.

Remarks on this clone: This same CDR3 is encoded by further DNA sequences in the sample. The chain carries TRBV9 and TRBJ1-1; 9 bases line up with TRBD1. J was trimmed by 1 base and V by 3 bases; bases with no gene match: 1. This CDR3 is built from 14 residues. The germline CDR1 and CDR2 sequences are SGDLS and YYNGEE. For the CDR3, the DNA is TGTGCCAGCAGCGGGGGACAGGGGAACACTGAAGCTTTCTTT. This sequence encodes CASSGGQGNTEAFF.

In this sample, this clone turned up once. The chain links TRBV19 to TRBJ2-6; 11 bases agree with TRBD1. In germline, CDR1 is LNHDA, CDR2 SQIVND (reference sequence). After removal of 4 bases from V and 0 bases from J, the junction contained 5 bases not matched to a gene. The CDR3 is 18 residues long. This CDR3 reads CASSTGTGGISGANVLTF. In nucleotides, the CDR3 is TGTGCCAGTAGTACTGGGACAGGGGGGATCTCTGGGGCCAACGTCCTGACTTTC.

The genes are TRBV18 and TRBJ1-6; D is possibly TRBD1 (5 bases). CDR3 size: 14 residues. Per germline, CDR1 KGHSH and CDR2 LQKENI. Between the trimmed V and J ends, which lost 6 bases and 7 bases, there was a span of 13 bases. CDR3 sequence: CASSLTESNSPLHF. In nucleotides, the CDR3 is TGTGCCAGCTCCCTGACAGAATCCAATTCACCCCTCCACTTT.

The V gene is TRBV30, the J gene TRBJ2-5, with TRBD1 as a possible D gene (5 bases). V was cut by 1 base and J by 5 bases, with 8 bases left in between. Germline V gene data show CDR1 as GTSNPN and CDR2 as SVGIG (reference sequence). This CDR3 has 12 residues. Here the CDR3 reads CAWSARGETQYF. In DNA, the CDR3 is TGTGCCTGGAGTGCTAGGGGCGAGACCCAGTACTTC.

DNA for the CDR3: TGCGCCAGCAGTCACCCCTGGACACAAACTAGCACAGATACGCAGTATTTT. The encoded protein is CASSHPWTQTSTDTQYF. The rearrangement links TRBV23-1 to TRBJ2-3, with D possibly TRBD1 on 5 matching bases. TRBV23-1 belongs to the ORF category, with a function that is uncertain. V was cut by 3 bases and J by 0 bases, with 16 bases left in between. The CDR3 spans 17 residues.

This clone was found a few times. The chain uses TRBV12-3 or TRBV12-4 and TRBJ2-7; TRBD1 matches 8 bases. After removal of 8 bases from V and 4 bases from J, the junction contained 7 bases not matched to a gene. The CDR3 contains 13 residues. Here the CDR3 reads CASAGGDKYEQYF. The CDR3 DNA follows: TGTGCCAGCGCAGGGGGCGACAAATACGAGCAGTACTTC.

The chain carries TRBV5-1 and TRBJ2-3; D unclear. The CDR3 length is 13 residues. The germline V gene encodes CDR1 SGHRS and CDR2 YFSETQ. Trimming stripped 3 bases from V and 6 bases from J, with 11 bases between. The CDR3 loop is CASSSLLEDTQYF. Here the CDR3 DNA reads TGCGCCAGCAGCTCCCTCCTCGAGGATACGCAGTATTTT.

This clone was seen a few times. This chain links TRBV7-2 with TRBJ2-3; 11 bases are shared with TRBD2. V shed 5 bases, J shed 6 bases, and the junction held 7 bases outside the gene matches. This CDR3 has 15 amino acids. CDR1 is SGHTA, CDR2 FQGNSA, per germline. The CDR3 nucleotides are TGTGCCAGCAGCCTACCGACTAGCGGGATGGATACGCAGTATTTT. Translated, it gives CASSLPTSGMDTQYF.

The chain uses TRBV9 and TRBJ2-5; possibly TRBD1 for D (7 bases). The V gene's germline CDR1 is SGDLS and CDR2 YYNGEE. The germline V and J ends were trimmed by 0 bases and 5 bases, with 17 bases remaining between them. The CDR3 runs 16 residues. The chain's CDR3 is CASSVARQGGGETQYF. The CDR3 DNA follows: TGTGCCAGCAGCGTAGCTCGACAGGGAGGCGGGGAGACCCAGTACTTC.

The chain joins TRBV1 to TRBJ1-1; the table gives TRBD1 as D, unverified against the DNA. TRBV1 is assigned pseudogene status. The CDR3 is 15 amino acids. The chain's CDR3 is CTSTGGLDRRGEAFF. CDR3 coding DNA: TGCACCAGCACAGGGGGGCTGGATCGAAGGGGAGAAGCTTTCTTT.

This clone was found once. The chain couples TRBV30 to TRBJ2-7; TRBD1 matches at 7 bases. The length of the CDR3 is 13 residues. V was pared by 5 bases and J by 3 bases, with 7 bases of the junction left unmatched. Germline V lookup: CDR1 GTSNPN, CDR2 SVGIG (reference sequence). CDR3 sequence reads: CAWARQGIYEQYF. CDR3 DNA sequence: TGTGCCTGGGCTAGACAGGGTATCTACGAGCAGTACTTC.

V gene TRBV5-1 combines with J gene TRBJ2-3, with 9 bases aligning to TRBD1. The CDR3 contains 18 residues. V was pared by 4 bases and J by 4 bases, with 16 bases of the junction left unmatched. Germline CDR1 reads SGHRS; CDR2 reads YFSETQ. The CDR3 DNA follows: TGCGCCAGCAGCCAATTTTACAGGGGGCGTTTCAATCCAGATACGCAGTATTTT. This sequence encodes CASSQFYRGRFNPDTQYF. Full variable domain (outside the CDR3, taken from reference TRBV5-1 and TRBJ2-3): KAGVTQTPRYLIKTRGQQVTLSCSPISGHRSVSWYQQTPGQGLQFLFEYFSETQRNKGNFPGRFSGRQFSNSRSEMNVSTLELGDSALYLCASSQFYRGRFNPDTQYFGPGTRLTVL.

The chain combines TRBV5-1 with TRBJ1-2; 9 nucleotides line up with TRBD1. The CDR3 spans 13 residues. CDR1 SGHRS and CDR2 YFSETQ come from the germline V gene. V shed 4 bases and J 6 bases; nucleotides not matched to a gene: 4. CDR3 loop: CASSLQGADGYTF. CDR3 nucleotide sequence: TGCGCCAGCAGCCTACAGGGGGCAGATGGCTACACCTTC.

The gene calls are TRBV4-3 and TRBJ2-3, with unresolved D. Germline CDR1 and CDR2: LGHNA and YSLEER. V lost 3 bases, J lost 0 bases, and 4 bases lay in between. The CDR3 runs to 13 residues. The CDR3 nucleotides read TGCGCCAGCAGCCAGTCTAGCACAGATACGCAGTATTTT. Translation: CASSQSSTDTQYF.

The CDR3 sequence is CASSHRIGTSVYNEQFF. In DNA, the CDR3 is TGTGCCAGCAGCCACCGTATCGGGACTAGCGTATACAATGAGCAGTTCTTC. The chain joins TRBV2 to TRBJ2-1, with 10 bases lining up with TRBD2. V shed 6 bases, J shed 4 bases, and the junction held 12 bases outside the gene matches. Germline V lookup: CDR1 SNHLY, CDR2 FYNNEI. This CDR3 is 17 amino acids long.

CDR3 sequence (DNA): TGTGCCAGCAGTCTTAATGGGCAGGAGACCCAGTACTTC. It specifies CASSLNGQETQYF. The V gene is TRBV6-5, the J gene TRBJ2-5; D is unresolved. The CDR3 sequence is 13 residues long. In germline, CDR1 is MNHEY, CDR2 SVGAGI. V was shortened by 5 bases and J by 5 bases, with 12 bases between the two germline ends.

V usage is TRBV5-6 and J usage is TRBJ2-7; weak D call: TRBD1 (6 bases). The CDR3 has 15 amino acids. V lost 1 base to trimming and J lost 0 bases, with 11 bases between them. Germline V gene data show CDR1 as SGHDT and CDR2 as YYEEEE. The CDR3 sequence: CASSLTGLVSYEQYF. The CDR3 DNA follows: TGTGCCAGCAGCTTGACAGGGTTAGTCTCCTACGAGCAGTACTTC.